Included here is one T cell receptor (beta chain) sequence, with context. V was trimmed by 5 bases and J by 1 base, leaving 11 bases between them. Per the germline V gene, CDR1 is MNHNY and CDR2 is SVGAGI (reference sequence). This CDR3 has 14 amino acids. With unsorted samples, genomic DNA was obtained from 100 million or so PBMCs. Sequencing of unsorted PBMC DNA was carried out using ten immunoSEQ deep assay plates. In the authors' workflow: Filtering of immunoSEQ junctional sequences could not match full-length read filtering. Produced via immunoSEQ multiplex PCR; TCRdb's table is partial and in-frame only. V and J calls and clone size come straight from that table; D and trimming were deduced from the DNA. The repertoire holds 490,000 or so clones, with roughly 78% as singletons. The sample is drawn from a study of shared clonotypes between healthy human individuals.

The sample consisted of PBMCs. The genes are TRBV6-6 and TRBJ1-1; tentative D call: TRBD1 (6 bases). This clonotype originated in a woman between 35 and 50 years old in good health. Some clones in this sample may be carry-over from other donors' samples. The CDR3 spells CASSKMTGNTEAFF. The CDR3 DNA reads as TGTGCCAGCAGTAAAATGACAGGGAACACTGAAGCTTTCTTT.